The 7 T cell receptor beta chains below were found in one sample sequenced in a study of beta chain features in type 1 diabetes. As every portion of the isolated RNA was reverse transcribed, the sequencing read expressed TCRB transcripts. The protocol was immunoSEQ multiplex PCR, while the TCRdb copy is restricted to in-frame clones and leaves out a portion. The sample comprises 240,000 or so clones, 68% of which are singletons, and 0.053% rests with the top ten. Sequencing was carried out using naive CD4+ T cells from blood. Every receptor here comes from a man aged 25 to 40 in good health.

In this sample, this clone turned up a few times. The V gene is TRBV30, the J gene TRBJ2-1; 12 bases fit TRBD2. Germline CDR1 and CDR2: GTSNPN and SVGIG (reference sequence). J lost 15 bases, V lost 5 bases, and 11 bases had no gene match. The CDR3 sequence is 13 residues long. This CDR3 reads CAWVLAGGRSSFF. DNA of the CDR3: TGTGCCTGGGTTCTAGCGGGAGGGCGATCGTCGTTCTTC.

This chain uses TRBV10-3 with TRBJ2-3; D ambiguous. The germline CDR1 and CDR2 sequences are ENHRY and SYGVKD. V lost 1 base, J lost 4 bases, and 6 bases lay in between. There are 13 residues in the CDR3. CDR3 coding DNA: TGTGCCATCAGTGAGTTTAGGGCAGATACGCAGTATTTT. Encoded protein: CAISEFRADTQYF.

The J gene is TRBJ2-1, the V gene TRBV5-1, with D perhaps TRBD2 (5 bases). Looked up from germline, CDR1 is SGHRS and CDR2 is YFSETQ. The length of the CDR3 is 16 residues. Trimming took off 4 bases at V and 3 bases at J, with 17 bases between the two ends. CDR3 in DNA: TGCGCCAGCAGCCTAGGGCCTCGGAGCGGCTACAATGAGCAGTTCTTC. Its translation is CASSLGPRSGYNEQFF.

The chain links TRBV30 to TRBJ1-2; D perhaps matches TRBD1 (5 bases). V lost 0 bases and J lost 4, with 15 bases in between. The CDR3 is made up of 15 amino acids. Germline-derived CDR1 and CDR2 are GTSNPN and SVGIG (reference sequence). This CDR3 is CAWSVWGVRGYGYTF. The DNA for the CDR3 is TGTGCCTGGAGTGTATGGGGTGTGAGGGGCTATGGCTACACCTTC.

This clone appeared a few times. The rearrangement joins TRBV28 to TRBJ2-7, with unresolved D. The germline V gene encodes CDR1 MDHEN and CDR2 SYDVKM. The CDR3 is 10 residues long. Deletions cut 6 bases from V and 10 bases from J, with 10 bases between. As DNA, the CDR3 is TGTGCCAGCAGAGGCTTCGAACAGTACTTC. It translates to CASRGFEQYF.

A note on this clone: Other nucleotide sequences from this sample produce the same CDR3. The CDR3 region is CASSPTRGTDTQYF. The CDR3 coding sequence is TGTGCCAGCAGCCCTACTAGAGGCACAGATACGCAGTATTTT. This chain connects TRBV7-2 to TRBJ2-3; a weak D match, TRBD2 (5 bases). Germline V gene sequence: CDR1 SGHTA, CDR2 FQGNSA. This CDR3 has 14 amino acids. Trimming took off 5 bases at V and 1 base at J, with 10 bases between the two ends.

The gene calls are TRBV7-2 and TRBJ2-5; a possible D gene is TRBD2 (5 bases). The CDR3 runs to 14 residues. V gave up 1 base and J gave up 3 bases, with 9 bases separating them. Germline V gene sequence: CDR1 SGHTA, CDR2 FQGNSA. The CDR3 sequence is CASSLGRWEETQYF. The CDR3 bases are TGTGCCAGCAGCTTAGGGAGGTGGGAAGAGACCCAGTACTTC.